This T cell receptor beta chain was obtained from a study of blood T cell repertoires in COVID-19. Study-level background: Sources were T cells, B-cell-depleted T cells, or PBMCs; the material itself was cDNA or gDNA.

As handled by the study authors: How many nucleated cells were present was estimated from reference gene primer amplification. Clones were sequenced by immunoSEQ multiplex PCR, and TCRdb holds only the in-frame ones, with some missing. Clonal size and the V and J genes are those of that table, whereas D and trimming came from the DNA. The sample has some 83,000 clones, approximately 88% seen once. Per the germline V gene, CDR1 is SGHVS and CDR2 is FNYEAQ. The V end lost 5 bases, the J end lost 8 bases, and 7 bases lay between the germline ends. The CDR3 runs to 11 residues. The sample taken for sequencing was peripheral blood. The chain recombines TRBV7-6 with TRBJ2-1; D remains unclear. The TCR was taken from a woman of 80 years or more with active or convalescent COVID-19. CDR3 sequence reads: CASSQKYEQFF. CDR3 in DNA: TGTGCCAGCAGCCAAAAATATGAGCAGTTCTTC.